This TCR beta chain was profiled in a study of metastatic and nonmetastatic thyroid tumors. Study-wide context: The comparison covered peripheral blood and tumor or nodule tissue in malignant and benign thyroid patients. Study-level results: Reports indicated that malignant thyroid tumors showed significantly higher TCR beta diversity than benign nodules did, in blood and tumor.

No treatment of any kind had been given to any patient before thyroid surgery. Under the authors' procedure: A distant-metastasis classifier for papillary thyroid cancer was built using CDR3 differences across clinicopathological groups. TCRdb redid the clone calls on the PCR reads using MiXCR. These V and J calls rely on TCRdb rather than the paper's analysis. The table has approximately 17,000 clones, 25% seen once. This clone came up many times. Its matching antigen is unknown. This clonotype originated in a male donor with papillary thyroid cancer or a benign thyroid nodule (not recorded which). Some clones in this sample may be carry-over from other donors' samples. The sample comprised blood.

CDR3 sequence (DNA): TGTGCCGGGCGGGGGGGCACAGATACGCAGTATTTT. Translation: CAGRGGTDTQYF. This chain links TRBV6-1 with TRBJ2-3; TRBD2 aligns across 8 bases. The CDR3 covers 12 residues. The germline gives CDR1 MNHNS, CDR2 SASEGT. J gave up 1 base and V 11 bases, and 2 bases lay outside the gene matches.